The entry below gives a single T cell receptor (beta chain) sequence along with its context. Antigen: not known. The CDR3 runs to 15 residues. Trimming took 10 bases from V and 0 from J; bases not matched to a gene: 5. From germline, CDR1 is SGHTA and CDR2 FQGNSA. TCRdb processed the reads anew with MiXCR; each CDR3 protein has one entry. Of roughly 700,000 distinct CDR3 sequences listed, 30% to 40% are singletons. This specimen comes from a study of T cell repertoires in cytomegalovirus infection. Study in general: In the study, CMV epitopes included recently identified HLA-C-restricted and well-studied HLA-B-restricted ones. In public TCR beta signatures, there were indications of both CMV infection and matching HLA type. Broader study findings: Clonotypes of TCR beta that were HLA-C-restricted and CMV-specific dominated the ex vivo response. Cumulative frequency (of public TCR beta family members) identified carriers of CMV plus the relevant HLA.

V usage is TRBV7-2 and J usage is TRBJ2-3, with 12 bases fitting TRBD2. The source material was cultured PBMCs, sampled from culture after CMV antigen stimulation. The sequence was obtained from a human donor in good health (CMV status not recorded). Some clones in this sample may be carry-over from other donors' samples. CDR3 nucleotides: TGTGCCACCAGGACTAGCGGGATTAGCACAGATACGCAGTATTTT. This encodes CATRTSGISTDTQYF.